This TCR beta chain was recovered during a study of T-cell reconstitution after alpha-beta-depleted transplantation in children. With 5 bases removed from V and 4 bases from J, the gap between germline ends came to 18 bases. The CDR3 runs to 16 residues. Germline V gene lookup returns CDR1 SGHVS and CDR2 FQNEAQ. Study-wide findings and caveats: By one year post-transplant, T-cell counts and diversity largely arose from T cells that were newly produced. Two months or so post-transplant, alpha-beta T cells reportedly derived from several hundred expanded graft clones.

The sample holds many counts of this clonotype. Its antigen is as yet unknown. A library of TCRbeta sequences, prepared with unique molecular identifiers, was generated. TCRdb itself ran the PCR reads through MiXCR, one entry per CDR3 protein. The table lists about 180,000 distinct CDR3 sequences, over 8.5% of them singletons. The sample consisted of PBMCs, taken before TCRalphabeta/CD19-depleted stem cell transplant. The TCR comes from a boy aged 2 to 10 with acute myeloid leukemia, due to receive a stem cell transplant. The V and J genes are TRBV7-8 and TRBJ2-1, with D tentatively TRBD2 (6 bases). The CDR3 loop reads CASSTYSGVVYNEQFF. CDR3 coding DNA: TGTGCCAGCAGCACCTATAGCGGCGTGGTATACAATGAGCAGTTCTTC.